These 5 T cell receptor beta chains originate from one sample sequenced in a study of molecular identifiers for immune sequencing clone quantification. Using its own MiXCR run on the PCR reads, TCRdb lists one record per CDR3 protein. This table has fewer than 350,000 distinct CDR3 sequences, 20% to 25% appearing once. The sequencing sample was made of naive CD8+ T cells from blood, with Jurkat cell RNA spiked in. The subset denotes: FACS-sorted CD8+CD4-CCR7+CD45RA+ naive T cells. The receptors here all came from a human donor in good health. Some libraries in this study had Jurkat cell RNA spiked in.

This clonotype came up once. It may be a read error: a sequence one base away is much more abundant. The chain links TRBV9 to TRBJ2-3; D is tentatively TRBD1 or TRBD2 (5 bases each). The CDR3 has 14 residues. Germline loops: CDR1 SGDLS, CDR2 YYNGEE. Here the CDR3 DNA reads TGTGCCAGCAGCGTAGACGGGGCCACAGATAGGCAGTATTTT. It is translated as CASSVDGATDRQYF.

Here the CDR3 DNA reads TGTGCCAGCAGGCCAAGGACTAGCTCCCCAAATGAGCAGTACTTC. This gives the protein CASRPRTSSPNEQYF. The chain recombines TRBV12-3 or TRBV12-4 with TRBJ2-7; TRBD2 matches 8 bases. CDR3 length: 15 residues. V trimming: 6 bases; J trimming: 7 bases; junction bases outside the gene matches: 14.

In regard to this clonotype: This may be a read error: a much more frequent sequence differs by one nucleotide. V and J are TRBV7-9 and TRBJ2-5; tentative D call: TRBD2 (5 bases). Germline V gives CDR1 SEHNR, CDR2 FQNEAQ (reference sequence). With 8 bases removed from V and 7 bases from J, the gap between germline ends came to 5 bases. The CDR3 is 9 residues long. The CDR3 loop is CASGGTQYF. The DNA for the CDR3 is TGTGCCAGCGGAGGGACCCAGTACTTC.

This clonotype has ten or more counts. This sequence joins TRBV7-9 and TRBJ2-5, with D perhaps being TRBD1 or TRBD2 (5 bases each). CDR3 size: 15 residues. Germline V gene lookup returns CDR1 SEHNR and CDR2 FQNEAQ (reference sequence). The V gene lost 5 bases and the J gene lost 1 base, with 14 bases spanning the gap. The CDR3 spells CASSELRGTQETQYF. The CDR3 DNA follows: TGTGCCAGCAGCGAATTAAGAGGGACCCAAGAGACCCAGTACTTC.

The chain carries TRBV27 and TRBJ2-7, with D possibly TRBD2 on 5 matching bases. CDR3 size: 13 residues. The germline CDR1 and CDR2 sequences are MNHEY and SMNVEV (reference sequence). Trimming shortened V by 6 bases and J by 7 bases, and 16 bases separated the two germline ends. The CDR3 sequence: CASSPVLGSEQYF. The CDR3 region has the DNA TGTGCCAGCAGCCCTGTTTTGGGGAGTGAGCAGTACTTC.